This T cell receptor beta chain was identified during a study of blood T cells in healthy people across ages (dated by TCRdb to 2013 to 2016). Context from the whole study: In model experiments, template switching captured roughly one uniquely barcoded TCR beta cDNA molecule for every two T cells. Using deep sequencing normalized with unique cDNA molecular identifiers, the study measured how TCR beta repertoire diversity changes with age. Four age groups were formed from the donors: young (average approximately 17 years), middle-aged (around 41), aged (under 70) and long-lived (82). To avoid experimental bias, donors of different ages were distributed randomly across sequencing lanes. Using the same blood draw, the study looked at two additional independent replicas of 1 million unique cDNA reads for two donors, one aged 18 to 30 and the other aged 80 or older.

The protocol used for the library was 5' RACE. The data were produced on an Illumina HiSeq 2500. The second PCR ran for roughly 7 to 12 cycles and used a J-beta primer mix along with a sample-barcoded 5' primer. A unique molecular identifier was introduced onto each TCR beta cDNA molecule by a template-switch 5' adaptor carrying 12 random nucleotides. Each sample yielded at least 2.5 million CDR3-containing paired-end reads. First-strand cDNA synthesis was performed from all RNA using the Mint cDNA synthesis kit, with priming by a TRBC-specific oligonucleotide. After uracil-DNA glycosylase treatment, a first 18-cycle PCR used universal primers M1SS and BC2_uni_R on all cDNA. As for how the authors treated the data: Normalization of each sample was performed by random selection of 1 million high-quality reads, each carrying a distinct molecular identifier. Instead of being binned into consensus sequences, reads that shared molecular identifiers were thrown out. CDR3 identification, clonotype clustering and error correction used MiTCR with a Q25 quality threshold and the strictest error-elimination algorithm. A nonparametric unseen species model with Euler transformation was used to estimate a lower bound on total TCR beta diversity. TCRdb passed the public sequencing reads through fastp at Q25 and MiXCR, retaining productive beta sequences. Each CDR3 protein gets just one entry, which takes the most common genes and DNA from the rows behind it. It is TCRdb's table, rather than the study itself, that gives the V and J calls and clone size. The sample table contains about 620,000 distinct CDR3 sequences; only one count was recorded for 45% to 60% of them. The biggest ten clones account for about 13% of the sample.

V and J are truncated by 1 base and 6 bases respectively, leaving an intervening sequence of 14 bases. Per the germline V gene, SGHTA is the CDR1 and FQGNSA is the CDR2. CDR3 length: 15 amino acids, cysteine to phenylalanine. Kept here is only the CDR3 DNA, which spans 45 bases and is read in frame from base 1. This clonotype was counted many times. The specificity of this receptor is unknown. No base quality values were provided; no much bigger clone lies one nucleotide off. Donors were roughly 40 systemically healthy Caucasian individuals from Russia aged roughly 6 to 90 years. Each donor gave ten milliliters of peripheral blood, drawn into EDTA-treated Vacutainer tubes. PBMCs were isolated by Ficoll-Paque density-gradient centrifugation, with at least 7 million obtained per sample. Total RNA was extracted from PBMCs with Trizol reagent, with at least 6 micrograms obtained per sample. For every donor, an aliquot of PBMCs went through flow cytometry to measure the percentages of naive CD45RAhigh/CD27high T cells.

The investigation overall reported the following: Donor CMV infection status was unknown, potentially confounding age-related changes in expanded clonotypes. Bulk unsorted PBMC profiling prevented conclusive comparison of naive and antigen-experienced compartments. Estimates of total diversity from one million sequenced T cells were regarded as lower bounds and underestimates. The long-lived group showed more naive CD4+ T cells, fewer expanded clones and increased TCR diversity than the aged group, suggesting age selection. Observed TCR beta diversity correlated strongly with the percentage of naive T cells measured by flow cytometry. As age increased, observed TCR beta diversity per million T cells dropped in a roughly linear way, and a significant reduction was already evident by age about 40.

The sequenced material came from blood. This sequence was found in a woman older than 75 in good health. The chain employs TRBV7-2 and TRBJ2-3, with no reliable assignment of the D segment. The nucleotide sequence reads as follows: TGTGCCAGCAGCTTAGAGGTTGCGATTGGCGATACGCAGTATTTT. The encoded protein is CASSLEVAIGDTQYF. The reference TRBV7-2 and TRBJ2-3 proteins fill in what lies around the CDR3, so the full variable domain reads GAGVSQSPSNKVTEKGKDVELRCDPISGHTALYWYRQSLGQGLEFLIYFQGNSAPDKSGLPSDRFSAERTGGSVSTLTIQRTQQEDSAVYLCASSLEVAIGDTQYFGPGTRLTVL.